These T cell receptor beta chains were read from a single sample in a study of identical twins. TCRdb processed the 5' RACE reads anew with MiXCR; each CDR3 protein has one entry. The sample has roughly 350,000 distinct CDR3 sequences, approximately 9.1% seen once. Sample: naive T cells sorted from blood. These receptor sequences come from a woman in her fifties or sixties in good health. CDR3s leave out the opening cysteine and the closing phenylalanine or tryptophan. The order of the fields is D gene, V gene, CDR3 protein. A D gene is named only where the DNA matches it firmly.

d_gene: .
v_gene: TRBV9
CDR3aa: ASSVGAVAKNIQY

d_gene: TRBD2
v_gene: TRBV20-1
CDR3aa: SYQAGEPGTDTQY

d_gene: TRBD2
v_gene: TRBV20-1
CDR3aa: SVPGLAGYRNEQF

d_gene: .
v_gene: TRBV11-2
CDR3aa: ASSLWGIPSYEQY

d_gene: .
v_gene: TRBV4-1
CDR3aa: SSSLGDLTNIQY

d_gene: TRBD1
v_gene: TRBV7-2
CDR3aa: ASSFRTGGNEQF

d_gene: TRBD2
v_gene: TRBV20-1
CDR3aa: SAREPPTSGRFSYEQY

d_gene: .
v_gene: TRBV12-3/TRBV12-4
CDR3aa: ASSLFAGGVNNQPQH

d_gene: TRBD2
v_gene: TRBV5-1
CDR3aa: ASQPKSSGVTAQETQY

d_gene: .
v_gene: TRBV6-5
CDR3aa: ASSVRGPTDTQY

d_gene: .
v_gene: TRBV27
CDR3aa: ASSLSWTDTQY

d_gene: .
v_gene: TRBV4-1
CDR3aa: ASSPSITNTGELF

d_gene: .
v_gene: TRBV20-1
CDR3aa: SARLPEAF

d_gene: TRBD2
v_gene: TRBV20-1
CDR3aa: SARSGKGSYNEQF

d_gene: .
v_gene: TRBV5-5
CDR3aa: ASSAPLRHTGELF